The 23 T cell receptor beta chains in this list originate from one sample, sequenced in a study of shared clonotypes between healthy human individuals. Measured with immunoSEQ multiplex PCR; TCRdb has only the in-frame clones, and not every one. The data hold hundreds of thousands of clones, with over 60% observed a single time. The sequencing input was PBMCs. These receptor sequences come from a woman in her forties in good health. Some clones in this sample may be carry-over from other donors' samples.

V and J are TRBV9 and TRBJ1-4; the D is unclear. CDR1 is SGDLS and CDR2 is YYNGEE in the germline V gene. Trimming shortened V by 4 bases and J by 13 bases, and 17 bases separated the two germline ends. CDR3 length: 13 amino acids. CDR3: CASSSPGGQRLFF. The CDR3 coding sequence is TGTGCCAGCAGCTCCCCGGGAGGCCAGCGACTGTTTTTT.

This clone was recorded only once. This chain's CDR3 is CASSQEGGPQHF. CDR3 nucleotides: TGTGCCAGCAGCCAAGAGGGGGGGCCCCAGCATTTT. The V gene is TRBV4-2, the J gene TRBJ1-5; possibly TRBD1 for D (5 bases). The germline gives CDR1 LGHNA, CDR2 YNFKEQ. The CDR3 spans 12 residues. V gave up 0 bases and J gave up 9 bases, with 6 bases separating them.

This sequence joins TRBV28 and TRBJ1-2, with TRBD1 as a possible D gene (5 bases). The CDR3 is 14 amino acids. Trimming cost V 3 bases and J 0 bases, with 8 bases left between them. Germline V gives CDR1 MDHEN, CDR2 SYDVKM. The CDR3 here is CASSFRGTNYGYTF. In DNA, the CDR3 is TGTGCCAGCAGTTTTCGGGGGACTAACTATGGCTACACCTTC.

The chain recombines TRBV27 with TRBJ2-2; 15 bases align to TRBD2. The CDR3 runs 17 residues. Germline V gives CDR1 MNHEY, CDR2 SMNVEV (reference sequence). V was clipped by 8 bases and J by 3 bases; unmatched bases: 7. The CDR3 nucleotides read TGTGCCAGCGCCCGGACTAGCGGGAGGGTTGACACCGGGGAGCTGTTTTTT. Translating it yields CASARTSGRVDTGELFF.

V gene TRBV28 combines with J gene TRBJ2-1, with D perhaps matching TRBD2 (6 bases). The CDR3 totals 16 residues. From germline, CDR1 is MDHEN and CDR2 SYDVKM. V was clipped by 6 bases and J by 7 bases, with 22 bases between them. CDR3 protein: CASRLLGLTGLNEQFF. The CDR3 DNA reads as TGTGCCAGCAGGCTACTCGGACTAACAGGCTTGAATGAGCAGTTCTTC.

The J gene is TRBJ2-1, the V gene TRBV29-1; D remains unclear. The V and J ends lost 7 bases and 2 bases respectively, with 12 bases between them. Per germline, CDR1 SQVTM and CDR2 ANQGSEA. The CDR3 is 13 amino acids. The CDR3 sequence is CSAVKRTYNEQFF. CDR3 in DNA: TGCAGCGCTGTTAAGCGTACCTACAATGAGCAGTTCTTC.

This chain links TRBV7-2 with TRBJ2-2; tentatively, D is TRBD1 or TRBD2 (6 bases each). Per germline, CDR1 SGHTA and CDR2 FQGNSA. The CDR3 sequence is 16 residues long. V lost 5 bases and J 4 bases, leaving 17 bases between the germline ends. As DNA, the CDR3 is TGTGCCAGCAGCGACATAAGGGGGGTTGGCACCGGGGAGCTGTTTTTT. This translates into CASSDIRGVGTGELFF.

This sequence joins TRBV5-6 and TRBJ2-7, with unresolved D. CDR3 length: 11 residues. The ends were cut back, 2 bases at V and 7 bases at J, with 7 bases in the middle. Germline CDR1 reads SGHDT; CDR2 reads YYEEEE. The CDR3 region has the DNA TGTGCCAGCAGCTTTACTGGGGAGCAGTACTTC. It translates to CASSFTGEQYF.

The chain recombines TRBV11-2 with TRBJ1-1; no definite D call. Per germline, CDR1 SGHAT and CDR2 FQNNGV. The CDR3 contains 13 residues. V was clipped by 2 bases and J by 6 bases, with 10 bases between them. This CDR3 reads CASSLLLIAEAFF. CDR3 DNA sequence: TGTGCCAGCAGCTTACTTCTCATTGCTGAAGCTTTCTTT.

The CDR3 DNA follows: TGTGCCACCACTAGCGGCTACGAGCAGTACTTC. Translating gives CATTSGYEQYF. V usage is TRBV15 and J usage is TRBJ2-7, with 7 nucleotides matching TRBD2. The CDR3 runs 11 residues. With 7 bases clipped from V and 3 bases from J, the junction kept 0 bases outside the gene matches. Per the germline V gene, CDR1 is LNHNV and CDR2 is YYDKDF (reference sequence).

The V gene is TRBV7-3, the J gene TRBJ2-3; D is perhaps TRBD2 (5 bases). The CDR3 extends over 14 amino acids. Germline V gives CDR1 SGHTA, CDR2 FQGTGA. V was cut by 3 bases and J by 4 bases, with 11 bases left in between. CDR3 in amino acids: CASSLGAAADTQYF. The CDR3 DNA is TGTGCCAGCAGCTTGGGAGCGGCCGCAGATACGCAGTATTTT.

The chain recombines TRBV27 with TRBJ2-7; TRBD2 matches at 8 bases. Germline loops: CDR1 MNHEY, CDR2 SMNVEV (reference sequence). J gave up 2 bases and V 4 bases, and 16 bases lay outside the gene matches. The CDR3 covers 18 residues. The CDR3 DNA reads as TGTGCCAGCAGTTCTCGCGGGGGGACGGACCTCTCCGCCTACGAGCAGTACTTC. Protein sequence: CASSSRGGTDLSAYEQYF.

This chain uses TRBV4-3 with TRBJ2-1; 8 bases are shared with TRBD2. J was trimmed by 2 bases and V by 1 base; bases with no gene match: 1. CDR3 length: 15 amino acids. The germline gives CDR1 LGHNA, CDR2 YSLEER. The CDR3 nucleotides are TGCGCCAGCAGCCAAGTTAGCGGGACCTACAATGAGCAGTTCTTC. Protein: CASSQVSGTYNEQFF.

This rearrangement joins TRBV18 to TRBJ1-5; D is unresolved. The germline V and J ends were trimmed by 4 bases and 0 bases, with 19 bases remaining between them. The CDR3 contains 18 residues. CDR1 KGHSH and CDR2 LQKENI come from the germline V gene. CDR3 region: CASSRSGGEGPSNQPQHF. Here the CDR3 DNA reads TGTGCCAGCTCACGGTCGGGCGGGGAAGGGCCTAGCAATCAGCCCCAGCATTTT.

The table lists this clone with a few counts. Being one base from a much bigger clone, this may be a read error. Lacking the conserved final phenylalanine or tryptophan, this CDR3 likely reflects a read error. The chain carries TRBV20-1 and TRBJ1-2; no firm D call. The CDR3 spans 11 residues. The germline V gene encodes CDR1 DFQATT and CDR2 SNEGSKA (reference sequence). With 4 bases removed from V and 5 bases from J, the gap between germline ends came to 8 bases. This CDR3 reads CSATGRYGYTL. Written as DNA, the CDR3 is TGCAGTGCTACCGGACGGTATGGCTACACCCTC.

This chain links TRBV7-9 with TRBJ2-1; D call uncertain. V lost 5 bases, J lost 7 bases, and 12 bases lay in between. Germline CDR1 reads SEHNR; CDR2 reads FQNEAQ (reference sequence). The length of the CDR3 is 13 residues. In DNA, the CDR3 is TGTGCCAGCAGCAGCGTAGCCGTGAATGAGCAGTTCTTC. Translating gives CASSSVAVNEQFF.

The chain joins TRBV7-2 to TRBJ1-5, with D uncertain. CDR3 length: 14 residues. V was clipped by 2 bases and J by 1 base, with 6 bases between them. In germline, CDR1 is SGHTA, CDR2 FQGNSA. The CDR3 region is CASSLTGSNQPQHF. In DNA form, the CDR3 reads TGTGCCAGCAGCTTAACCGGGAGCAATCAGCCCCAGCATTTT. Complete variable domain (other parts from reference TRBV7-2 and TRBJ1-5): GAGVSQSPSNKVTEKGKDVELRCDPISGHTALYWYRQSLGQGLEFLIYFQGNSAPDKSGLPSDRFSAERTGGSVSTLTIQRTQQEDSAVYLCASSLTGSNQPQHFGDGTRLSIL.

Here the CDR3 reads CASSETGTRFTDEQFF. CDR3 DNA: TGTGCCAGCAGTGAAACCGGGACTAGGTTTACGGATGAGCAGTTCTTC. This chain uses TRBV28 with TRBJ2-1; 8 bases are shared with TRBD2. The ends lost 5 bases at V and 8 bases at J; junction bases unmatched: 14. The CDR3 extends over 16 amino acids. Germline values: CDR1 MDHEN, CDR2 SYDVKM.

The rearrangement uses TRBV28 and TRBJ2-5; possible D gene TRBD2, 5 bases. The end of the DNA aligns better with TRBJ2-7, so the J call may be wrong. Germline CDR1 reads MDHEN; CDR2 reads SYDVKM. The CDR3 length is 13 residues. The CDR3: CASSLRSGYEQYF. The CDR3 DNA sequence: TGTGCCAGCAGTTTAAGGTCGGGGTACGAGCAGTACTTC.

This clone appeared a few times. This chain uses TRBV11-2 with TRBJ1-5; D gene uncertain. V was clipped by 1 base and J by 0 bases, with 7 bases between them. The CDR3 extends over 15 amino acids. Germline assignment: CDR1 SGHAT and CDR2 FQNNGV. For the CDR3, the DNA is TGTGCCAGCAGCTTAGTGGCAGATAGCAATCAGCCCCAGCATTTT. Amino acids: CASSLVADSNQPQHF.

This clone was recorded once. CDR3 coding DNA: TGTGCCATCATGGGTCAGAGCTCCTACGAGCAGTACTTC. Its protein product is CAIMGQSSYEQYF. This chain connects TRBV10-3 to TRBJ2-7; unclear D gene. Germline-derived CDR1 and CDR2 are ENHRY and SYGVKD. The CDR3 totals 13 residues. Trimming stripped 7 bases from V and 0 bases from J, with 10 bases between.

About this clone itself: One base separates it from a far larger clone, so it is likely a read error. The conserved final phenylalanine or tryptophan is absent from the CDR3, which likely points to a read error. This chain joins TRBV28 and TRBJ1-5; maybe TRBD1 (5 bases). There are 16 residues in the CDR3. The V end was cut by 2 bases, the J end by 4 bases, with 15 bases between. Germline V lookup: CDR1 MDHEN, CDR2 SYDVKM. Written as DNA, the CDR3 is TGTGCCAGCAGTTTAGAGTTGGGGGACGGTAATCAGCCCCAGCATCTT. Its protein product is CASSLELGDGNQPQHL.

Comment on this clone: A read error is likely here: a far larger clone is one base away. V is TRBV9 and J is TRBJ1-1; TRBD1 matches 9 bases. This CDR3 is 15 amino acids long. Per the germline V gene, CDR1 is SGDLS and CDR2 is YYNGEE. Here the CDR3 reads CASNVGGQGHSEAFF. CDR3 nucleotide sequence: TGTGCCAGCAACGTAGGGGGACAGGGCCATTCTGAAGCTTTCTTT. The variable domain in full, completed from reference TRBV9 and TRBJ1-1, reads DSGVTQTPKHLITATGQRVTLRCSPRSGDLSVYWYQQSLDQGLQFLIQYYNGEERAKGNILERFSAQQFPDLHSELNLSSLELGDSALYFCASNVGGQGHSEAFFGQGTRLTVV.